Only a few counts were recorded for the clone carrying this T cell receptor beta chain. Its antigen is not known. Other DNA sequences from this sample encode an identical CDR3 as well. Sequencing was performed with immunoSEQ multiplex PCR; in TCRdb, only in-frame clones are kept and a portion is missing. Of 300,000 to 400,000 clones listed, roughly 70% are singletons. This entry is derived from a study of shared clonotypes between healthy human individuals. Study conclusions and caveats: Estimated richness values were generally larger in naive subsets than in memory subsets.

The CDR3 covers 14 residues. The germline V gene encodes CDR1 SGHAT and CDR2 FQNNGV. Deletions cut 2 bases from V and 2 bases from J, with 8 bases between. From CD4+ cells came CD45RA+ naive and CD45RA-negative memory subsets. Sequencing was performed on memory CD4+ T cells sorted from blood. Described subset: CD45RA-negative fraction. The chain recombines TRBV11-2 with TRBJ2-3; weak D call: TRBD2 (5 bases). The sequence came from a man aged 25 to 40 in good health. CDR3 region: CASSLRGFTDTQYF. CDR3 coding DNA: TGTGCCAGCAGCTTAAGAGGGTTCACAGATACGCAGTATTTT.